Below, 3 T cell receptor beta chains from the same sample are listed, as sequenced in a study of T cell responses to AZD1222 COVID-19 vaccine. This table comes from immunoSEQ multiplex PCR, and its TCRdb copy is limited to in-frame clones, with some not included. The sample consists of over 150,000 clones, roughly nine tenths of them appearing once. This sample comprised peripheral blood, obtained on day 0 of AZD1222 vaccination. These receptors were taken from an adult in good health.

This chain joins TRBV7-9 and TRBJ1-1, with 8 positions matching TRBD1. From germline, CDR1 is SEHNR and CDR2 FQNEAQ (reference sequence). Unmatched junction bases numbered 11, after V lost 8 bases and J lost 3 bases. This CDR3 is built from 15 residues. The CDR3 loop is CASGAGGSGYTEAFF. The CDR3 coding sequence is TGTGCCAGCGGTGCAGGGGGCTCAGGATACACTGAAGCTTTCTTT.

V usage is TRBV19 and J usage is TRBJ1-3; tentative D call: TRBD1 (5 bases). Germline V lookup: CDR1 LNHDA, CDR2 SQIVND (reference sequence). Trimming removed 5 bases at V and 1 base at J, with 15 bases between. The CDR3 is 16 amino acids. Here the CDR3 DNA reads TGTGCCAGTAGTCAACGGCACAGGACGTCTGGAAACACCATATATTTT. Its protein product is CASSQRHRTSGNTIYF.

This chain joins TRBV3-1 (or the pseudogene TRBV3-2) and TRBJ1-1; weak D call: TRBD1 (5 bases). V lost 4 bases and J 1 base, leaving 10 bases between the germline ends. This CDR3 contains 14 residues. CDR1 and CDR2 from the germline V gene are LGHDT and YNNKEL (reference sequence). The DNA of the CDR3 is TGTGCCAGCAGCCTCCTAGGACAGAACACTGAAGCTTTCTTT. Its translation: CASSLLGQNTEAFF.